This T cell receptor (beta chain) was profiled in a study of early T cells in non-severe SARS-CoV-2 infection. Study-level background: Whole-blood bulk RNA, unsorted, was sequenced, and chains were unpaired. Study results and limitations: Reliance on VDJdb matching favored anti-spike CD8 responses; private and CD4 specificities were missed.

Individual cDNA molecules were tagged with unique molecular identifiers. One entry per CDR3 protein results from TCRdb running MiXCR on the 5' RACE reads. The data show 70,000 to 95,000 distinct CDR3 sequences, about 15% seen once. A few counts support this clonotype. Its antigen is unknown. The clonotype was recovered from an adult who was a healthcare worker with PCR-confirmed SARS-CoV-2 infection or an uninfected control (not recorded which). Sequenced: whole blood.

The chain's CDR3 is CASRSSGSTDTQYF. CDR3 sequence (DNA): TGTGCCAGCAGGTCCTCCGGGAGCACAGATACGCAGTATTTT. The chain recombines TRBV7-9 with TRBJ2-3; D gene unclear. Per germline, CDR1 SEHNR and CDR2 FQNEAQ (reference sequence). The V end was cut by 6 bases, the J end by 0 bases, with 10 bases between. The CDR3 totals 14 residues.